This T cell receptor (beta chain) derives from a study of blood T cell repertoires in COVID-19. Assay: immunoSEQ multiplex PCR; the TCRdb copy retains only in-frame clones and omits some. The sample shows around 140,000 clones, about four fifths of them seen only once. The CDR3 totals 15 residues. In germline, CDR1 is SGHDT, CDR2 YYEEEE. J lost 4 bases, V lost 0 bases, and 5 bases had no gene match. The source material was peripheral blood. The genes are TRBV5-6 and TRBJ2-5, with 8 bases identical to TRBD1. This receptor was taken from a man between 65 and 79 years old who had recovered from COVID-19. The CDR3 loop reads CASSLVPGGSETQYF. The CDR3 DNA is TGTGCCAGCAGCTTGGTGCCAGGGGGCTCAGAGACCCAGTACTTC. The whole variable domain, filled in from reference TRBV5-6 and TRBJ2-5, reads DAGVTQSPTHLIKTRGQQVTLRCSPKSGHDTVSWYQQALGQGPQFIFQYYEEEERQRGNFPDRFSGHQFPNYSSELNVNALLLGDSALYLCASSLVPGGSETQYFGPGTRLLVL.